The rows below give T cell receptor beta chains drawn from one sample of a study of T cell clones after liver transplantation. The data were produced by immunoSEQ multiplex PCR, yet TCRdb's version contains in-frame clones alone and is incomplete. The table includes about 72,000 clones, around 90% detected once. This specimen was CD4+ T cells from blood, taken before liver transplant. These receptors all stem from a human donor who received a liver transplant. Both conserved end residues are part of each CDR3. D genes are given only for firm matches. A row's size may be missing; if present it is once, few, many or a size class.

- | TRBJ2-3 | TRBV5-1 | - | TGCGCCAGCAGCGCGGGGACAGATACGCAGTATTTT | CASSAGTDTQYF
- | TRBJ1-1 | TRBV6-1 | - | TGTGCCAGCATAGTGAACACTGAAGCTTTCTTT | CASIVNTEAFF
TRBD2 | TRBJ2-1 | TRBV7-3 | few | TGTGCCAGCAGCTTAGGGACTACCTACAATGAGCAGTTCTTC | CASSLGTTYNEQFF
- | TRBJ2-3 | TRBV5-1 | once | TGCGCCAGCAGTTACTCCGGGGACAGCACAGATACGCAGTATTTT | CASSYSGDSTDTQYF
- | TRBJ1-1 | TRBV20-1 | - | TGCAGTGCTAGCGGCGGGCCGGAAGCTTTCTTT | CSASGGPEAFF
TRBD2 | TRBJ2-3 | TRBV7-2 | once | TGTGCCAGCAGCGCCAGCGGGAGCAGTTCAGATACGCAGTATTTT | CASSASGSSSDTQYF
- | TRBJ1-5 | TRBV28 | - | TGTGCCAGCAGCCAAATAGCCCAGGGCTTTAGCAATCAGCCCCAGCATTTT | CASSQIAQGFSNQPQHF
TRBD2 | TRBJ2-5 | TRBV7-3 | - | TGTGCCAGCAGCCCCTACTCTAGCGGGAGAGCAGAGACCCAGTACTTC | CASSPYSSGRAETQYF
- | TRBJ2-7 | TRBV11-2 | - | TGTGCCAGCAGCTTAGACAGAACAGCGTCCTACGAGCAGTACTTC | CASSLDRTASYEQYF
- | TRBJ1-1 | TRBV25-1 | medium-sized | TGTGCCAGCAGTGAATTCACTGAAGCTTTCTTT | CASSEFTEAFF
- | TRBJ1-2 | TRBV19 | - | TGTGCCAGTACCCCTATCGTCGCAAACTATGGCTACACCTTC | CASTPIVANYGYTF
TRBD1 | TRBJ1-2 | TRBV6-5 | - | TGTGCCAGCAGTTCACGGACAGGGGGCCTCTATGGCTACACCTTC | CASSSRTGGLYGYTF
- | TRBJ2-3 | TRBV27 | - | TGTGCCAGCAGTTTTTTGGGGGCCACGGCAGATACGCAGTATTTT | CASSFLGATADTQYF
- | TRBJ2-7 | TRBV27 | - | TGTGCCAGCAGTTTGGTGGGGGCCTACGAGCAGTACTTC | CASSLVGAYEQYF
- | TRBJ2-2 | TRBV6-5 | once | TGTGCCAGCAGTTTAGCAGTGGGAACCGGGGAGCTGTTTTTT | CASSLAVGTGELFF
TRBD1 | TRBJ2-6 | TRBV9 | - | TGTGCCAGCAGGGGACCGGGACAGGAAAACTCTGGGGCCAACGTCCTGACTTTC | CASRGPGQENSGANVLTF
- | TRBJ2-7 | TRBV27 | - | TGTGCCAGCAGTTCGAAGACAGGTTCTTCCTACGAGCAGTACTTC | CASSSKTGSSYEQYF
- | TRBJ2-7 | TRBV9 | - | TGTGCCAGCAGCGTAGAAGGGGCGGCGAAACCCTACGAGCAGTACTTC | CASSVEGAAKPYEQYF
TRBD1 | TRBJ2-1 | TRBV28 | - | TGTGCCAGCAGCACCGGGACAGGGGATGAGCAGTTCTTC | CASSTGTGDEQFF
- | TRBJ2-3 | TRBV11-2 | - | TGTGCCAGCAGCTTAGCGGCTATTAGCACAGATACGCAGTATTTT | CASSLAAISTDTQYF
- | TRBJ2-1 | TRBV12-5 | - | TGTGCTAGTGGGCCTCAGGTGACCCACAATGAGCAGTTCTTC | CASGPQVTHNEQFF
TRBD2 | TRBJ2-1 | TRBV5-4 | few | TGTGCCAGCAGCTTCCCTAGCGGGAGTGACAATGAGCAGTTCTTC | CASSFPSGSDNEQFF
- | TRBJ1-2 | TRBV7-2 | - | TGTGCCAGCAGCTTAGCGGACGTTTTTGGCTACACCTTC | CASSLADVFGYTF
TRBD2 | TRBJ2-1 | TRBV2 | - | TGTGCCAGCCTACTTCGGGGGGTGGCCAATGAGCAGTTCTTC | CASLLRGVANEQFF
- | TRBJ1-5 | TRBV10-3 | - | TGTGCCATCAGCAGGGAGGAGTGGCAGCCCCAGCATTTT | CAISREEWQPQHF
TRBD1 | TRBJ2-5 | TRBV27 | - | TGTGCCAGCAGCCGACTCTCCAGGGGGCGCATAGAGACCCAGTACTTC | CASSRLSRGRIETQYF
TRBD2 | TRBJ2-1 | TRBV4-1 | - | TGCGCCAGCAGCCAGGCCCCTAGCGGTTACAATGAGCAGTTCTTC | CASSQAPSGYNEQFF
- | TRBJ2-7 | TRBV7-2 | - | TGTGCCAGCAGCTTAGATATTGGCCTGACCTACGAGCAGTACTTC | CASSLDIGLTYEQYF